This TCR beta chain came from a study of immunodeficiency (dated 2019 in TCRdb). Context from the whole study: Repertoire analysis was done to look for VDJ recombination defects and oligoclonality.

Paper-wide results and their limitations: In the entropy comparisons of patients against healthy controls, patients were shown as n=3 (open circles), and an effect of thymic development was suggested only as a possibility. Severe oligoclonality, judged by top-100 and total clonotype frequencies, was seen in patient CD8+ but not CD4+ T cells. Relative to control CD8+ T cells, CD8+ T cells from patients had restricted TRB V-J pairing and a lower productive entropy.

On this clone itself: The antigen this receptor binds is unknown. Base qualities are missing; no much larger clone stands one base away.

Genomic DNA was isolated using the QIAamp DNA Blood Mini Kit and then sent out for immunoSEQ repertoire analysis. Using a standard quantity of genomic DNA template, multiplex PCR was run to amplify the CDR3 regions. PCR products were sequenced on an Illumina platform. In the authors' own workflow: Sequences were aligned to a reference, with V, D and J gene definitions taken from IMGT. A nearest-neighbor clustering algorithm merged closely related sequences to remove PCR and sequencing errors. V, D and J usage was examined in productive unique and total sequences using ImmunoSEQ Analyzer tools along with R version 3.6.1. TCRdb obtained this table from immuneACCESS and retained in-frame rearrangements with V and J assigned. These tables miss some clones; where compared with another copy, unresolved V genes account for less than half of the shortfall, and the remainder is unexplained. V and J calls and clone size are as listed in that table; D and trimming were resolved from the DNA. The sample contains about 1,100 clones, around 90% of them found a single time. Roughly 1.5% of the sample belongs to the ten largest clones.

Its CDR3 holds 16 amino acids, cysteine through phenylalanine. Just CDR3 DNA is preserved here, 48 bases in frame from base 1. Taken from the germline V gene, the CDR1 and CDR2 loops are SQVTM and ANQGSEA. Trimming costs V 2 bases and J 4 bases, and their ends lie 18 bases apart. Before TCR sequencing, CD3+CD8+ T cells were sorted from fresh PBMCs. The clonotype originates from a female donor. Source material: CD8+ T cells from blood. The chain links TRBV29-1 with TRBJ2-1; too little of a D gene remains to name it. The bases are TGCAGCGTTGAATTTGGGTCAGCCAAGGATTACAATGAGCAGTTCTTC. Translated, it reads CSVEFGSAKDYNEQFF.